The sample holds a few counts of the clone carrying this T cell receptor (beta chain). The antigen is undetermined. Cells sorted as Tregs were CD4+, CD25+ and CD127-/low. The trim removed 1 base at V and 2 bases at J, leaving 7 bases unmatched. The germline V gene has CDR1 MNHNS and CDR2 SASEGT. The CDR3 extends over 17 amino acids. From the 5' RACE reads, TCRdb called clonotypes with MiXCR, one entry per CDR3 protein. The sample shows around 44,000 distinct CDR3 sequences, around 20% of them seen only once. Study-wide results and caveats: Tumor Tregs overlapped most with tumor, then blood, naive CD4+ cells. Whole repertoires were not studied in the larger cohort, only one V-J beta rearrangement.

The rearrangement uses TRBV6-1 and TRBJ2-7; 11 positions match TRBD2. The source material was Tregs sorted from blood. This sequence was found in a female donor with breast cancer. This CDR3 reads CASSEVEGTSGTYEQYF. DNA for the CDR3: TGTGCCAGCAGTGAAGTGGAGGGGACTAGCGGTACCTACGAGCAGTACTTC.